This TCR beta chain was captured by sequencing in a study of T cells in women clearing cervical HPV infection (dated by TCRdb to the late 2010s). Turning to the overall study: The cases were 25 to 30 women with histologically confirmed HPV16-related CIN3 or worse, and 2 of those women had invasive cancers. Controls were around 24 women whose single incident HPV16 infection cleared within 12 months without precancer or cancer developing. Blood from cases was drawn at the visit where the lesion was first identified, while blood from controls was drawn once the infection was no longer detected. Among cases, blood sampling came a median of roughly 150 days after lesion detection, with an interquartile range of roughly 85 to 220 days. HLA typing was available for only a few women, so HLA type could not be excluded as a confounder. The exploratory proof-of-principle case-control study was nested within the Guanacaste HPV Natural History Study in Costa Rica and compared TCR repertoires across cervical HPV16 outcomes. Cases and controls were matched on year of sample collection and on age within five years. A median age of about 30 years was observed in cases versus approximately 38 in controls, and no significant differences in baseline characteristics were found. In the parent cohort, around 9,900 women aged 18 or older were enrolled in Guanacaste, Costa Rica, during about 1992 to 1994 and then followed for seven years. Five blinded duplicates per group were added as quality controls, so that 60 or so samples were obtained: some 50 participants and about 10 replicates.

Every participant had a single incident cervical HPV16 infection, and women with prevalent HPV16 infections were excluded. Cervical HPV DNA was detected with MY09/MY11 PCR, and genotyping was done by dot-blot hybridization. Roughly 15 mL of heparinized blood was centrifuged, after which the buffy coat was aliquoted, frozen at -30 degrees C, and then stored at -80 degrees C. QIAGEN kits were used to extract genomic DNA from the buffy coat specimens. On this clone: Its specific antigen is unknown. Read sequence stops 3 residues before the CDR3 end, and the germline J gene provides the missing end.

Trimming accounts for 5 bases at V and 0 bases at J, while the number of junction bases matched to no gene is 5. From the cysteine through the phenylalanine, the CDR3 covers 16 amino acids. The CDR3 was read in part: 39 bases, with the frame set at base 1. CDR1 and CDR2, per the germline V gene, are SGHTA and FQGTGA. TCR beta CDR3 regions were amplified by multiplex PCR from an average of roughly 1,200 ng genomic DNA per sample using the immunoSEQ assay. The assay corrected primer bias using a complete synthetic TCR repertoire to establish an amplification baseline. Amplicons were sequenced on the Illumina platform. As for the authors' bioinformatics: Sequence errors were corrected by clustering with frequency ratios and a modified nearest-neighbor algorithm, and the sequences were then analyzed in the immunoSEQ Analyzer using IMGT gene definitions. At each rarefaction depth, TCR richness and evenness were averaged over 20 rarefaction repeats, and samples with fewer sequences than the depth were excluded. Relative abundances of V, D and J genes were compared between groups using Wilcoxon rank sum tests, with FDR correction applied. In the blinded duplicates, the intraclass correlation was approximately 95% for TCR richness and averaged 76.4% across around 66 gene segments. TCRdb carries this immuneACCESS record with in-frame sequences only. Its versions omit some clonotypes, under half of them owing to an unresolved V gene in the studies checked, with the rest unexplained. For V, J and clone size, that table is used; D and trimming come from the DNA. The sample table holds about 41,000 clones. In total, the top ten clones hold 7.6% of the sample.

Study-wide conclusions, independent of this receptor: CIN3+ cases had significantly higher TCR repertoire richness than controls across sequencing depths, but evenness did not differ between the groups. Cases were distinguished from controls with an estimated AUC of 0.7 to 0.85 by random forest classifiers combining richness and V gene abundances. Lower TRBV6-7 relative abundance was observed in cases than in controls (approximately 0.1% versus 0.17%; Bonferroni P = 0.0008). The cross-sectional design could not show whether associations preceded infection or resulted from it; effector/memory subsets and HPV-specific T cells were not isolated. Because T-cell numbers per sample were unknown, differences in richness could reflect varying T-cell content rather than repertoire biology.

What was sequenced was blood buffy coat. The clonotype comes from a woman aged 18-69 years with a cervical HPV16 infection that either progressed to CIN3+ or cleared (not recorded which). The chain uses TRBV7-3 and TRBJ2-2; 8 junctional bases match TRBD2. The part of the CDR3 DNA that was read is TGTGCCAGCAGCCAAATTAGCGGGACGAACACCGGGGAG. This codes for CASSQISGTNTGE. In full, the CDR3 is CASSQISGTNTGELFF.